Listed here are 20 T cell receptor beta chains from one sample, sequenced in a study of naive and memory T cell subsets. An equimolar mix of two oligonucleotides served as the beta constant-region primer for TRBC1 and TRBC2. Ligated cDNA was amplified by four rounds of PCR with nested alpha and beta constant-region primers and SP2. Each CDR3 protein is one row after TCRdb ran MiXCR on the UMI-ligation and nested PCR reads. The data contain about 23,000 distinct CDR3 sequences, approximately 10% of them seen just once; the ten biggest clones take up around a fifth. The sample consisted of central memory CD8+ T cells from blood. These receptors were taken from a human donor in good health.

This clonotype was counted a few times. This chain uses TRBV28 with TRBJ2-3; TRBD2 matches at 7 bases. Germline V gene sequence: CDR1 MDHEN, CDR2 SYDVKM. This CDR3 is built from 14 residues. Losses at the gene ends were 7 bases for V and 2 bases for J; bases not matched to a gene: 6. CDR3 amino acids: CASTGGKHTDTQYF. Written as DNA, the CDR3 is TGTGCCAGCACGGGGGGAAAACACACAGATACGCAGTATTTT.

This chain connects TRBV28 to TRBJ1-1; D is uncertain. The V end lost 3 bases, the J end lost 7 bases, and 6 bases lay between the germline ends. CDR1 and CDR2 (germline): MDHEN, SYDVKM. CDR3 length equals 11 residues. CDR3 coding DNA: TGTGCCAGCAGTTTCATGGTTGAAGCTTTCTTT. It yields the protein CASSFMVEAFF.

Many counts were recorded for this clonotype. The V call is TRBV24-1, the J call TRBJ1-5; D might be TRBD1 (5 bases). This CDR3 has 15 amino acids. Germline V lookup: CDR1 KGHDR, CDR2 SFDVKD. The ends were cut back, 4 bases at V and 5 bases at J, with 14 bases in the middle. DNA of the CDR3: TGTGCCACCAGTGACGGGACGGAGATCTATCAGCCCCAGCATTTT. Protein product: CATSDGTEIYQPQHF.

This clonotype was seen many times. CDR3 in amino acids: CASSFTNTGELFF. The CDR3 bases are TGTGCCAGCAGCTTCACGAACACCGGGGAGCTGTTTTTT. The rearrangement uses TRBV7-8 and TRBJ2-2; D is ambiguous. Germline V gene lookup returns CDR1 SGHVS and CDR2 FQNEAQ. This CDR3 is 13 amino acids long. V lost 3 bases and J lost 0, with 2 bases in between.

This clonotype showed up many times. This chain connects TRBV28 to TRBJ1-1; D not resolved. This CDR3 has 11 amino acids. V lost 3 bases, J lost 10 bases, and 9 bases lay in between. Looked up from germline, CDR1 is MDHEN and CDR2 is SYDVKM. CDR3 in amino acids: CASSFTAGAFF. For the CDR3, the DNA is TGTGCCAGCAGTTTTACTGCGGGAGCTTTCTTT.

This sequence joins TRBV27 and TRBJ2-7; the match to TRBD1 covers 10 bases. The V gene's germline CDR1 is MNHEY and CDR2 SMNVEV (reference sequence). This CDR3 contains 15 residues. Trimming took 5 bases from V and 2 from J; bases not matched to a gene: 6. The DNA of the CDR3 is TGTGCCAGCAGTAACGGACAGGGGGAGGCCTACGAGCAGTACTTC. Its translation is CASSNGQGEAYEQYF.

Only a few counts were recorded for this clonotype. This chain uses TRBV11-3 with TRBJ2-1; a possible D gene is TRBD2 (5 bases). The ends were cut back, 5 bases at V and 8 bases at J, with 16 bases in the middle. CDR1 is SGHNT, CDR2 YENEEA, per germline. CDR3 length equals 14 residues. The CDR3 region has the DNA TGTGCCAGCAGCCTCGGGGAATCACATTATGAGCAGTTCTTC. As protein: CASSLGESHYEQFF.

This chain connects TRBV29-1 to TRBJ2-1; D ambiguous. From germline, CDR1 is SQVTM and CDR2 ANQGSEA. This CDR3 is built from 16 residues. The V end was cut by 4 bases, the J end by 4 bases, with 20 bases between. CDR3 region: CSVATAFCPLYNEQFF. CDR3 in DNA: TGCAGCGTTGCAACAGCCTTCTGCCCCTTATACAATGAGCAGTTCTTC.

In this sample, this clonotype is medium-sized (0.01 to 0.1%). V gene TRBV20-1 combines with J gene TRBJ2-7, with unresolved D. Per germline, CDR1 DFQATT and CDR2 SNEGSKA (reference sequence). This CDR3 has 11 residues. Between the trimmed V and J ends, which lost 5 bases and 3 bases, there was a span of 8 bases. This CDR3 reads CSALSGYEQYF. The DNA for the CDR3 is TGCAGTGCTCTCTCTGGCTACGAGCAGTACTTC.

The chain links TRBV12-3 or TRBV12-4 to TRBJ2-3; D is undetermined. V dropped 4 bases and J dropped 8 bases, with 10 bases sitting between them. This CDR3 comprises 12 residues. The CDR3 loop is CASSSWLVTQYF. The CDR3 bases are TGTGCCAGCAGTTCCTGGCTTGTTACGCAGTATTTT.

This clonotype was recorded many times. J is TRBJ2-7 and V is TRBV6-5, with D possibly matching TRBD2 (6 bases). The V gene lost 7 bases and the J gene lost 6 bases, with 10 bases spanning the gap. Germline CDR1 and CDR2: MNHEY and SVGAGI. The CDR3 spans 11 residues. The CDR3 bases are TGTGCCAGCAATCAGGGAGGCGAGCAGTACTTC. Its translation: CASNQGGEQYF.

The chain is built from TRBV20-1 and TRBJ2-5; D is ambiguous. Germline V gene sequence: CDR1 DFQATT, CDR2 SNEGSKA (reference sequence). V was cut by 5 bases and J by 5 bases, with 3 bases left in between. The CDR3 is 9 residues long. The CDR3 region has the DNA TGCAGTGCTCGGGAGACCCAGTACTTC. Protein: CSARETQYF.

V and J are TRBV28 and TRBJ2-1; 16 nucleotides line up with TRBD2. The CDR3 is made up of 20 amino acids. CDR1 MDHEN and CDR2 SYDVKM come from the germline V gene. J gave up 5 bases and V 1 base, and 11 bases lay outside the gene matches. The CDR3 protein is CASSLFVGTSGRAVDNEQFF. The CDR3 DNA reads as TGTGCCAGCAGTTTATTTGTAGGGACTAGCGGGAGGGCCGTCGACAATGAGCAGTTCTTC. Together with reference TRBV28 and TRBJ2-1, the CDR3 gives the full variable domain: DVKVTQSSRYLVKRTGEKVFLECVQDMDHENMFWYRQDPGLGLRLIYFSYDVKMKEKGDIPEGYSVSREKKERFSLILESASTNQTSMYLCASSLFVGTSGRAVDNEQFFGPGTRLTVL.

Note on this clonotype: Just one base apart from a much larger clone, this may be a read error. This chain joins TRBV4-3 and TRBJ1-4, with TRBD1 as a possible D gene (5 bases). The CDR3 length is 16 residues. The germline V gene encodes CDR1 LGHNA and CDR2 YSLEER. CDR3 region: CASGQDLGAITEKLFF. The CDR3 coding sequence is TGCGCCAGCGGCCAAGATCTCGGGGCTATTACTGAAAAACTGTTTTTT.

This clonotype has ten or more counts. CDR3 sequence (DNA): TGCAGTGCCAGGGGCCAGGGGGACACCGGGGAGCTGTTTTTT. Its protein is CSARGQGDTGELFF. The rearrangement links TRBV20-1 to TRBJ2-2, with TRBD1 matching over 7 bases. CDR3 size: 14 residues. The V segment lost 6 bases and the J segment 3 bases; nucleotides outside the gene matches: 7. Germline CDR1 is DFQATT and CDR2 is SNEGSKA (reference sequence).

This clonotype has a handful of counts. The chain recombines TRBV29-1 with TRBJ2-1, with D possibly TRBD2 on 5 matching bases. Between the trimmed V and J ends, which lost 7 bases and 9 bases, there was a span of 10 bases. The CDR3 runs 10 residues. Germline V gene lookup returns CDR1 SQVTM and CDR2 ANQGSEA. CDR3 residues: CSALEGEQFF. The CDR3 DNA follows: TGCAGCGCGCTAGAGGGTGAGCAGTTCTTC.

This clonotype was counted ten times or more. The rearrangement uses TRBV25-1 and TRBJ2-1; D is uncertain. Trimming removed 2 bases from V and 3 bases from J, with 17 bases in between. CDR1 MGHDK and CDR2 SYGVNS come from the germline V gene. The CDR3 consists of 17 residues. In nucleotides, the CDR3 is TGTGCCAGCAGTGAACCGAGTTTAAGGACGGACTACAATGAGCAGTTCTTC. It encodes CASSEPSLRTDYNEQFF.

This clonotype appeared many times. The rearrangement links TRBV4-1 to TRBJ2-3; D is ambiguous. Germline lookup yields CDR1 MGHRA and CDR2 YSYEKL. Trimming took off 4 bases at V and 2 bases at J, with 7 bases between the two ends. The CDR3 spans 13 residues. CDR3 amino acids: CASSPPFTDTQYF. The CDR3 DNA reads as TGCGCCAGCAGCCCTCCATTCACAGATACGCAGTATTTT.

This clonotype was observed many times. This chain connects TRBV7-2 to TRBJ2-1; D not resolved. Deletions cut 5 bases from V and 9 bases from J, with 17 bases between. Germline V gene lookup returns CDR1 SGHTA and CDR2 FQGNSA. The CDR3 is 14 residues long. The CDR3 region is CASSQFSGWSEQFF. CDR3 sequence (DNA): TGTGCCAGCAGCCAGTTCTCTGGGTGGAGTGAGCAGTTCTTC.

This clonotype has a handful of counts. The DNA for the CDR3 is TGTGCCAGCAGTTTATTATGGAGTCCGCAAGAGACCCAGTACTTC. Protein sequence: CASSLLWSPQETQYF. This rearrangement joins TRBV27 to TRBJ2-5; D gene unclear. This CDR3 is 15 amino acids long. V dropped 1 base and J dropped 2 bases, with 11 bases sitting between them. From germline, CDR1 is MNHEY and CDR2 SMNVEV (reference sequence).